Described below is a single T cell receptor beta chain sequence and its context. Its matching antigen is unknown. The sample belongs to a study of glioma-infiltrating T cells. The junction had 12 bases not matched to a gene; V was cut back by 3 bases and J by 4 bases. CDR3 length: 16 amino acids. In germline, CDR1 is DFQATT, CDR2 SNEGSKA (reference sequence). Study-wide results and caveats: Gliomas, especially low-grade, showed above-expected tissue-blood divergence; non-neoplastic patients showed below. Very few CDR3 sequences were shared between tissue and blood.

Amplification of TCR alpha and beta CDR3 regions from RNA used iRepertoire nested multiplex PCR. One-step reverse transcription and amplification started from around 100-400 ng of tissue mRNA or PBMC total RNA. TCRdb ran MiXCR on the multiplex PCR reads and lists one entry per CDR3 protein. The table lists about 140,000 distinct CDR3 sequences, about 39% of them singletons. This clonotype was sampled from a human donor with low-grade glioma or glioblastoma, undergoing nonglioma brain surgery, or in good health (not recorded which). Sequenced material: glioma tissue, nonneoplastic brain tissue, or PBMCs (not recorded which). J is TRBJ2-3 and V is TRBV20-1; TRBD1 aligns across 8 bases. In DNA, the CDR3 is TGCAGTGCTAGTCCTCAGGGGGCAGTATTCGCAGATACGCAGTATTTT. Encoded protein: CSASPQGAVFADTQYF.